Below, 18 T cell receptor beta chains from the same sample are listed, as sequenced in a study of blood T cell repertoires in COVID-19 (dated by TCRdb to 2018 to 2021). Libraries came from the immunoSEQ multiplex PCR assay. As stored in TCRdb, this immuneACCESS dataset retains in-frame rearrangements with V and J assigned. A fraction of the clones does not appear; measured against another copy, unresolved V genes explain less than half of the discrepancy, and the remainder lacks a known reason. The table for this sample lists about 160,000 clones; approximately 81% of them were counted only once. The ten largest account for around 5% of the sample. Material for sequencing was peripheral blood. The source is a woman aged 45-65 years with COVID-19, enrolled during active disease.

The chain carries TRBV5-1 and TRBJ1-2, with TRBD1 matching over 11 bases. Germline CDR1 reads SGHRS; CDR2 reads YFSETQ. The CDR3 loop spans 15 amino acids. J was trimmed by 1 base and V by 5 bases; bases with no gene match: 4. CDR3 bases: TGCGCCAGCAGGCCCGGGACAGGGGGTAACTATGGCTACACCTTC. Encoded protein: CASRPGTGGNYGYTF.

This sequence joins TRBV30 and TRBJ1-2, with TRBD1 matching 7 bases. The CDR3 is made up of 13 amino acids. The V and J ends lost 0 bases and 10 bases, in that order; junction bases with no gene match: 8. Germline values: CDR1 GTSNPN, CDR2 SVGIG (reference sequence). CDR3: CAWSVQGQTVYTF. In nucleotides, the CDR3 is TGTGCCTGGAGTGTACAGGGACAGACCGTCTACACCTTC.

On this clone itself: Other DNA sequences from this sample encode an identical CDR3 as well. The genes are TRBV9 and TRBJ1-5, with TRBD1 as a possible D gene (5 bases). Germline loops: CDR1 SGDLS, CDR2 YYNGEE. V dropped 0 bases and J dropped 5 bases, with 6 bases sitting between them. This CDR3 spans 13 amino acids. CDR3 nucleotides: TGTGCCAGCAGCGTAGAAGGGGATCAGCCCCAGCATTTT. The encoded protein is CASSVEGDQPQHF.

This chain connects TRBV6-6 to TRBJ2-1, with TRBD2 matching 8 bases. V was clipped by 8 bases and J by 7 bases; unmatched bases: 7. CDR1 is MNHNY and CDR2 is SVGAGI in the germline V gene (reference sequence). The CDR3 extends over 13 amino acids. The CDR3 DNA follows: TGTGCCAGCCGCGGGGGGAATGAAAATGAGCAGTTCTTC. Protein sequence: CASRGGNENEQFF.

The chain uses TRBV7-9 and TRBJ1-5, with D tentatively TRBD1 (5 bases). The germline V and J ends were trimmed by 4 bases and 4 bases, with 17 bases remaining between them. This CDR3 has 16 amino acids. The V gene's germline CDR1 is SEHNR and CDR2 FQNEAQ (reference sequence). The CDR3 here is CASSSRTGTLNQPQHF. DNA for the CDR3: TGTGCCAGCAGCTCCCGAACAGGCACACTGAATCAGCCCCAGCATTTT.

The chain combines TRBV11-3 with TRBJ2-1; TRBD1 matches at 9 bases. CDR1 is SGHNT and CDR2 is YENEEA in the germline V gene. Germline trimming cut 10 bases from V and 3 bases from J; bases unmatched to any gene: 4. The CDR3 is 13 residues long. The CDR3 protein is CATEGQGYNEQFF. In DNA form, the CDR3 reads TGTGCCACCGAGGGACAGGGCTACAATGAGCAGTTCTTC.

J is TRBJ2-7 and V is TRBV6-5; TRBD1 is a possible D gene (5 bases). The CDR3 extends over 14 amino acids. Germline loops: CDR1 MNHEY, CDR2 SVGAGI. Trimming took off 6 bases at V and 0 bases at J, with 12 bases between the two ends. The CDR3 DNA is TGTGCCAGCAGCAGGACGGACAACTCCTACGAGCAGTACTTC. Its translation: CASSRTDNSYEQYF.

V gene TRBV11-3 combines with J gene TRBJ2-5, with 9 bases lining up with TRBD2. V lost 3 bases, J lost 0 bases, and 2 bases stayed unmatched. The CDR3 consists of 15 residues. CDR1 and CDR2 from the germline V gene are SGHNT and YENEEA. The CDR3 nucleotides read TGTGCCAGCAGCTTTAGCGGGGGTTACCAAGAGACCCAGTACTTC. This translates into CASSFSGGYQETQYF.

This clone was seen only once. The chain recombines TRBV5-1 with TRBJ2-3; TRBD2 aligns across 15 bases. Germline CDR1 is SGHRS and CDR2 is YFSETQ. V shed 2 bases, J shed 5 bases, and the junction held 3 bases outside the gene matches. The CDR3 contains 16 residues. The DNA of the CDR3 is TGCGCCAGCAGCTTAGGACTAGCGGGGGGGCAAGATACGCAGTATTTT. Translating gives CASSLGLAGGQDTQYF.

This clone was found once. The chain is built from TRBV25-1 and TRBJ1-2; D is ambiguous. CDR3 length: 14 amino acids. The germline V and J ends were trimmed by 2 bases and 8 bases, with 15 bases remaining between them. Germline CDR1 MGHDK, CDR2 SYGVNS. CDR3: CASSEGPGRNGYTF. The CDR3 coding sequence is TGTGCCAGCAGTGAAGGTCCGGGGAGAAACGGCTACACCTTC.

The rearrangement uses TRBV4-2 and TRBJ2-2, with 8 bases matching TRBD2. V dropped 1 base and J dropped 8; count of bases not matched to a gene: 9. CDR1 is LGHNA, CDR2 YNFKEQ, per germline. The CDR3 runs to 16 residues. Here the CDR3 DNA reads TGTGCCAGCAGCCAAGCTTCGGGGGGGCCGTCGGGGGAGCTGTTTTTT. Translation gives CASSQASGGPSGELFF.

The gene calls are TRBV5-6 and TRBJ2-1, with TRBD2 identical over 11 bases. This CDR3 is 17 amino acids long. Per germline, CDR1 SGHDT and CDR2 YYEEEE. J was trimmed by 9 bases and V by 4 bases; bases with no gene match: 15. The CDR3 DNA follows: TGTGCCAGCAGCCGACCGGGGATAGCGGGGGGGCTAGGTGAGCAGTTCTTC. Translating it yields CASSRPGIAGGLGEQFF.

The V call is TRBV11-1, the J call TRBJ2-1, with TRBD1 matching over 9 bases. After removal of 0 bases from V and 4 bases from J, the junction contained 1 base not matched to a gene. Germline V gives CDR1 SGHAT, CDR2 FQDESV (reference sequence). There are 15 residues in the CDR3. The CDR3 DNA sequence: TGTGCCAGCAGCTTAGCTGGACAGGGGTACAATGAGCAGTTCTTC. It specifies CASSLAGQGYNEQFF.

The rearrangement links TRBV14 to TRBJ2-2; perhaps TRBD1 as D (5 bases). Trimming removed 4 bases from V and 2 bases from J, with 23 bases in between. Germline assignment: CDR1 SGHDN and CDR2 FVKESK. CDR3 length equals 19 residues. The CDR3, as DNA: TGTGCCAGCAGCCTGTGGGGTGTGGCGACAGTGAGTAACACCGGGGAGCTGTTTTTT. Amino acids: CASSLWGVATVSNTGELFF.

The CDR3 region has the DNA TGCGCCAGCAGCAGCGAGGGCGCGGGTGAAAAACTGTTTTTT. It codes for CASSSEGAGEKLFF. V gene TRBV5-1 combines with J gene TRBJ1-4; no firm D call. Trimming shortened V by 4 bases and J by 7 bases, and 14 bases separated the two germline ends. Germline-derived CDR1 and CDR2 are SGHRS and YFSETQ. The length of the CDR3 is 14 residues.

CDR3 bases: TGTGCCTGGAGTGTAATAGCGGGAGTACAAGAGACCCAGTACTTC. Amino acid sequence: CAWSVIAGVQETQYF. V usage is TRBV30 and J usage is TRBJ2-5; 9 bases match TRBD2. Germline assignment: CDR1 GTSNPN and CDR2 SVGIG (reference sequence). The CDR3 has 15 residues. V was pared by 0 bases and J by 2 bases, with 4 bases of the junction left unmatched.

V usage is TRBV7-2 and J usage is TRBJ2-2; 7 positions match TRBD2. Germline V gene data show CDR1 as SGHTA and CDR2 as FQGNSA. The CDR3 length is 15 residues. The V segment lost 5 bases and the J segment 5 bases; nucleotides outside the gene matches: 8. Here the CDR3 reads CASSTRLASTGELFF. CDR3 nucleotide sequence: TGTGCCAGCAGCACCAGACTAGCCAGTACCGGGGAGCTGTTTTTT.

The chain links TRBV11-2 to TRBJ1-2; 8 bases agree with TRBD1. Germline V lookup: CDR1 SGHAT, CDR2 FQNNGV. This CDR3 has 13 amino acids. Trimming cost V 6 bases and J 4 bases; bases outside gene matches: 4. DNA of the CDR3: TGTGCCAGCAGTTCACAGGGGGTCTATGGCTACACCTTC. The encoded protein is CASSSQGVYGYTF.